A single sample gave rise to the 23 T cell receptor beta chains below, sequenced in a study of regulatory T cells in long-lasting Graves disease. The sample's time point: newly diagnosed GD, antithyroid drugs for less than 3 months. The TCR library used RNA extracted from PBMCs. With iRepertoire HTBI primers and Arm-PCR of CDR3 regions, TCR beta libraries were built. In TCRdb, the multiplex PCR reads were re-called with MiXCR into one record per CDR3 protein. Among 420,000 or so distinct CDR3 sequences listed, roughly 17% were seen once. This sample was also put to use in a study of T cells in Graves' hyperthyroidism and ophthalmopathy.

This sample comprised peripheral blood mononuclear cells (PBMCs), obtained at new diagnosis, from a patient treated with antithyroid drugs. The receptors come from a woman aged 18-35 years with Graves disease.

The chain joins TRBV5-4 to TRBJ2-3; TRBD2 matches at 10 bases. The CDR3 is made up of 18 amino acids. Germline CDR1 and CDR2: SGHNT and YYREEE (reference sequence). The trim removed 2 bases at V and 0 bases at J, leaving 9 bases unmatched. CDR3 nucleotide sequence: TGTGCCAGCAGCTTAGTTGGACTAGCGGTCCTTAGCACAGATACGCAGTATTTT. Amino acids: CASSLVGLAVLSTDTQYF.

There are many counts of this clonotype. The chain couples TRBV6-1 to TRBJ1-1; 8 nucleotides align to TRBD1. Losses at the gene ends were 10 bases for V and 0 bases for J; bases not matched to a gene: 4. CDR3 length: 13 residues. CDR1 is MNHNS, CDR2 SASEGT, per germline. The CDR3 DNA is TGTGCCATCTGGGACAGGATGAACACTGAAGCTTTCTTT. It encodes CAIWDRMNTEAFF.

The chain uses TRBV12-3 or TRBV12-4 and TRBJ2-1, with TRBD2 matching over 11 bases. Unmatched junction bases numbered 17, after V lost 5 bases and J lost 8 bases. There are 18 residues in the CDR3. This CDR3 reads CASSHKRIAGGEWDEQFF. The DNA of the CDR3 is TGTGCCAGCAGTCACAAACGGATAGCGGGAGGGGAGTGGGATGAGCAGTTCTTC.

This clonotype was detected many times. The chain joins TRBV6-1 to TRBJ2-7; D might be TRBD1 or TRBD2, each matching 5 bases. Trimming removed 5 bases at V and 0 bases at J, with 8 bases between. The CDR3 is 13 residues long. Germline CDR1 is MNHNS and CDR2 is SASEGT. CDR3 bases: TGTGCCAGCAGTCGGGGCCCCTCCTACGAGCAGTACTTC. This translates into CASSRGPSYEQYF.

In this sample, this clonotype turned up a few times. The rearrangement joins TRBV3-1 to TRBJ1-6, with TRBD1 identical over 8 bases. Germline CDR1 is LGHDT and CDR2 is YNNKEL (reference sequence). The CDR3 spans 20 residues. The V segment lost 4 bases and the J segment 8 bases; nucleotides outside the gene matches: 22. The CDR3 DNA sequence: TGTGCCAGCAGCCCTCAACTTTTACTAAGGTTGGACAGGGAAGATTCACCCCTCCACTTT. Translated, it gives CASSPQLLLRLDREDSPLHF.

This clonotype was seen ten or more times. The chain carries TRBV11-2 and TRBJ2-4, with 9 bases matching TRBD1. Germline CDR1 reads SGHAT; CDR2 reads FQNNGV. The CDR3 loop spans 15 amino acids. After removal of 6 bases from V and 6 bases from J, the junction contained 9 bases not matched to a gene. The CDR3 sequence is CASSWTGDVRNIQYF. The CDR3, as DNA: TGTGCCAGCAGTTGGACAGGGGATGTGAGAAACATTCAGTACTTC.

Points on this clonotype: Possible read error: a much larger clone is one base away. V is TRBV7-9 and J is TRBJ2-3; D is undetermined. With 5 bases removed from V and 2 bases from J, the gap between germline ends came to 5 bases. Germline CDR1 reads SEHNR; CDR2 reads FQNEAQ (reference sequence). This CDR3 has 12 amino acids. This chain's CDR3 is CASSTTTDTQYF. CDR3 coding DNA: TGTGCCAGCAGCACCACCACAGATACGCAGTATTTT.

Written as DNA, the CDR3 is TGCAGTGCAGCCAGCAGGAGCCGTAACTATGGCTACACCTTC. Translating it yields CSAASRSRNYGYTF. The rearrangement joins TRBV20-1 to TRBJ1-2, with D hard to call. Between the trimmed V and J ends, which lost 6 bases and 1 base, there was a span of 15 bases. CDR3 size: 14 residues. The germline V gene has CDR1 DFQATT and CDR2 SNEGSKA (reference sequence).

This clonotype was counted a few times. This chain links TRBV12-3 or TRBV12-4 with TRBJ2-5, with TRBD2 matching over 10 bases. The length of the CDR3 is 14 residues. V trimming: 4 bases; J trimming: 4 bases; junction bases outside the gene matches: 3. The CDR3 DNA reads TGTGCCAGCAGTTATTGGACTAGCGGAGAGACCCAGTACTTC. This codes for CASSYWTSGETQYF.

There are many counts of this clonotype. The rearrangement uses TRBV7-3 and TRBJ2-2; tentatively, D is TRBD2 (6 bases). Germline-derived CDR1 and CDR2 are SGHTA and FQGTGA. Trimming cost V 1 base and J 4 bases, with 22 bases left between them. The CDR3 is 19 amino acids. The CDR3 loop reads CASSLKPPRTNQGTGELFF. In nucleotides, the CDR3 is TGTGCCAGCAGCTTAAAGCCTCCTCGGACTAACCAGGGCACCGGGGAGCTGTTTTTT.

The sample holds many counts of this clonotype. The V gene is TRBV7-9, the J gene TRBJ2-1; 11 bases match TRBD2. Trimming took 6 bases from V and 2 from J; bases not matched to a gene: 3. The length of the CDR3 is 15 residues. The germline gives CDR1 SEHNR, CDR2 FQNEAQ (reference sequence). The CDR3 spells CASRIAGGTYNEQFF. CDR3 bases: TGTGCCAGCAGAATAGCGGGAGGGACCTACAATGAGCAGTTCTTC.

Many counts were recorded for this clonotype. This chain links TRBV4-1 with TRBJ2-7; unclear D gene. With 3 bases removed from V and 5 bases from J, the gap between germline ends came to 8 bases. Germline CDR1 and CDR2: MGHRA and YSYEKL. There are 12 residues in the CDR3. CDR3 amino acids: CASSQMGNEQYF. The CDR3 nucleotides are TGCGCCAGCAGCCAGATGGGCAACGAGCAGTACTTC.

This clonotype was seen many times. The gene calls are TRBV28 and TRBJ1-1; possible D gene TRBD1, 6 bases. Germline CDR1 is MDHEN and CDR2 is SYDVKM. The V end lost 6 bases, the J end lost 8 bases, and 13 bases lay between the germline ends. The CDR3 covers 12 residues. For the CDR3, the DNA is TGTGCCAGCAGGCCTCCGGGACAAGAAGCTTTCTTT. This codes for CASRPPGQEAFF.

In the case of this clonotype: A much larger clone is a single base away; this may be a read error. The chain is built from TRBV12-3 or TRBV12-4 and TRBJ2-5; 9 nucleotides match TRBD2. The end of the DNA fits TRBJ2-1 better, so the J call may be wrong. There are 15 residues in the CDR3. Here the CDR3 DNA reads TGTGCCAGCAGTTTGGCCCCAGCGGGAGGTACTGAGCAGTTCTTC. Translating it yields CASSLAPAGGTEQFF.

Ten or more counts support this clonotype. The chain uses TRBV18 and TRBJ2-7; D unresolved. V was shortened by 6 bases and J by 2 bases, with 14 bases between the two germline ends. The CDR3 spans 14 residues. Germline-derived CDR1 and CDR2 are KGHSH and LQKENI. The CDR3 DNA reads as TGTGCCAGCTCTAACACAGAGGATACCTACGAGCAGTACTTC. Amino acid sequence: CASSNTEDTYEQYF.

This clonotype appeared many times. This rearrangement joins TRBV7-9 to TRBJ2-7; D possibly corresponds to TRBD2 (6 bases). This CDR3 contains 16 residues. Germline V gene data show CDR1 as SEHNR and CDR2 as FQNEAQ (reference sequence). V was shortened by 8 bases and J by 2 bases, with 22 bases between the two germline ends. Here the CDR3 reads CASQPGTGRRPYEQYF. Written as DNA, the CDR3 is TGTGCCAGCCAACCGGGGACCGGGAGAAGGCCCTACGAGCAGTACTTC.

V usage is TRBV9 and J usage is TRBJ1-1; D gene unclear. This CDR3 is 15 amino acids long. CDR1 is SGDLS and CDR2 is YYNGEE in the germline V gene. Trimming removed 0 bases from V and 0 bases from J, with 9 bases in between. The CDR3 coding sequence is TGTGCCAGCAGCGTAGCAAGCAATATGAACACTGAAGCTTTCTTT. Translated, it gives CASSVASNMNTEAFF.

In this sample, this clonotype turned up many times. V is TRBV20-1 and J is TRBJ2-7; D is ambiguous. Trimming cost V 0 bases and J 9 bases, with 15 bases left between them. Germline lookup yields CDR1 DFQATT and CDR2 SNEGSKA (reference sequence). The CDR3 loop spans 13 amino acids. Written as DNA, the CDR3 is TGCAGTGCTAGAGATCGCTTGGGGTTGGGGCAGTACTTC. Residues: CSARDRLGLGQYF.

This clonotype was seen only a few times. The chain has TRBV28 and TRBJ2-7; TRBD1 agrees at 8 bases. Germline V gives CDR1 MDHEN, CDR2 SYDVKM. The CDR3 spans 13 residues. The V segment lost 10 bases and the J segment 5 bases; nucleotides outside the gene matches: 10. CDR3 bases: TGTGCCACCTCGGACAGGGAATCCGACGAGCAGTACTTC. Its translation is CATSDRESDEQYF.

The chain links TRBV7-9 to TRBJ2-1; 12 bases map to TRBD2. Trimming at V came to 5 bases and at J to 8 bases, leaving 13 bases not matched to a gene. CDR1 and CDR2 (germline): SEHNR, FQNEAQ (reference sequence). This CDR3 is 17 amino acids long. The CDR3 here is CASSETSSGRARDEQFF. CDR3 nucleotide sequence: TGTGCCAGCAGCGAAACCTCTAGCGGGAGGGCCCGGGATGAGCAGTTCTTC.

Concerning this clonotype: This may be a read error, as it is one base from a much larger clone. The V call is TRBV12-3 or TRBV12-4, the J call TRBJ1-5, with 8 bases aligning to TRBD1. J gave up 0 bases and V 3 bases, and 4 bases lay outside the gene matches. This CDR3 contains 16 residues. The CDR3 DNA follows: TGTGCCAGCAGTTTGACAGGGGCTAATAGCAATCAGCCCCAGCATTTT. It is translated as CASSLTGANSNQPQHF.

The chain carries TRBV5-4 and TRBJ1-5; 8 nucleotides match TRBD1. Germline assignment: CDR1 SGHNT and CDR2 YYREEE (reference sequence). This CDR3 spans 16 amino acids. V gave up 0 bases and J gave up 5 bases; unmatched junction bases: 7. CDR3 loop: CASSLADRAIDQPQHF. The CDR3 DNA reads TGTGCCAGCAGCTTGGCGGACAGGGCCATAGATCAGCCCCAGCATTTT.

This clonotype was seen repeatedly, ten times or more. CDR3 amino acids: CASRQMGLAELNKNIQYF. The CDR3 DNA reads as TGTGCCAGCAGACAAATGGGACTAGCGGAACTCAACAAAAACATTCAGTACTTC. The rearrangement uses TRBV28 and TRBJ2-4, with 11 bases matching TRBD2. Germline CDR1 is MDHEN and CDR2 is SYDVKM. The junction had 13 bases not matched to a gene; V was cut back by 6 bases and J by 3 bases. CDR3 length: 18 amino acids.